This T cell receptor beta chain was recovered during a study of response to subunit inactivated influenza vaccine. Study-wide results and limits: With each seasonal influenza vaccination, the authors suggested, few new T cells are recruited.

Germline-derived CDR1 and CDR2 are SGHVS and FQNEAQ. The CDR3 consists of 16 residues. V dropped 1 base and J dropped 3 bases, with 16 bases sitting between them. One entry per CDR3 protein, called by TCRdb with MiXCR from the RT-PCR reads. Of about 780,000 distinct CDR3 sequences detected, 15% to 20% appear once; the ten largest clones hold about a tenth. In regard to this clonotype: Its specificity is not known.

The chain carries TRBV7-8 and TRBJ2-7; a weak D match, TRBD2 (6 bases). This TCR derives from a man in his fifties who received an inactivated influenza vaccine. The sequences come from PBMCs from blood, collected approximately 5 days after vaccination. Here the CDR3 reads CASSLVPGEGHYEQYF. As DNA, the CDR3 is TGTGCCAGCAGCTTAGTCCCGGGAGAGGGGCACTACGAGCAGTACTTC.